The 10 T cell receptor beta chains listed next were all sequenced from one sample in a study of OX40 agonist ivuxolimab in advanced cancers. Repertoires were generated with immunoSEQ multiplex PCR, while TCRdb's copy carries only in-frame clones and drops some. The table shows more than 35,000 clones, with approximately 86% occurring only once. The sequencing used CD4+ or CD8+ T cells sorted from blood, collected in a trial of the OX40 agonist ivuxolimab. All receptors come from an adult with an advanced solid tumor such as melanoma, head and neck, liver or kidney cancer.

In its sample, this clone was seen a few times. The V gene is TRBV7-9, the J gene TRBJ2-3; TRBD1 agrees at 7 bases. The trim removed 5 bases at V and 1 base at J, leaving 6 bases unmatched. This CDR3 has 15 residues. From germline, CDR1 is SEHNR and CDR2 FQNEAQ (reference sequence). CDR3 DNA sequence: TGTGCCAGCAGCCTACAGGGGAAAGGCACAGATACGCAGTATTTT. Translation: CASSLQGKGTDTQYF. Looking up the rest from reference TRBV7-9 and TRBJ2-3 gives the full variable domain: DTGVSQNPRHKITKRGQNVTFRCDPISEHNRLYWYRQTLGQGPEFLTYFQNEAQLEKSRLLSDRFSAERPKGSFSTLEIQRTEQGDSAMYLCASSLQGKGTDTQYFGPGTRLTVL.

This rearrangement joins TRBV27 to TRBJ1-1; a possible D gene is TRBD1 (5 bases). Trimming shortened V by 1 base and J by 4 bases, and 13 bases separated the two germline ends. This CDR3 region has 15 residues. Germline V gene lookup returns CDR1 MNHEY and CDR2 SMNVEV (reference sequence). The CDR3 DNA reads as TGTGCCAGCAGTTTATTTTGGGGGGAGAGCACTGAAGCTTTCTTT. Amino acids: CASSLFWGESTEAFF.

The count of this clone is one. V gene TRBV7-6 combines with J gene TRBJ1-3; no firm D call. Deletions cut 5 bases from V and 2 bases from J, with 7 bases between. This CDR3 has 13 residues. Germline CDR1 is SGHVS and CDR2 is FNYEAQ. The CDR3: CASSPPAGNTIYF. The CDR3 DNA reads TGTGCCAGCAGCCCTCCCGCTGGAAACACCATATATTTT.

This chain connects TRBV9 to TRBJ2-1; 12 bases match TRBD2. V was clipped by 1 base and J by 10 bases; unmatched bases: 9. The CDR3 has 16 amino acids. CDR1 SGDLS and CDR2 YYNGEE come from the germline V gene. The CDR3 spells CASSVSTRTSGDEQFF. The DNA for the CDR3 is TGTGCCAGCAGCGTATCTACCAGGACTAGCGGGGACGAGCAGTTCTTC.

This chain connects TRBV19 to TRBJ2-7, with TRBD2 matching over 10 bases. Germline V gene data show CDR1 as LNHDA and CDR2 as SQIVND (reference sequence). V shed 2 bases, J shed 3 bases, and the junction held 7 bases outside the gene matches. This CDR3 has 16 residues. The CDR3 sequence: CASSISSGSSIYEQYF. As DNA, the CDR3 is TGTGCCAGTAGTATATCTAGCGGGAGTAGCATCTACGAGCAGTACTTC.

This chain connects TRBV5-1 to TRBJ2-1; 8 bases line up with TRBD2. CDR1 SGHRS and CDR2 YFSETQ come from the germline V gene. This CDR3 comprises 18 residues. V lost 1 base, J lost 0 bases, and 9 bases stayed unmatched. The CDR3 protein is CASSLLAGSESSYNEQFF. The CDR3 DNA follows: TGCGCCAGCAGCTTGTTAGCGGGGTCTGAGAGCTCCTACAATGAGCAGTTCTTC.

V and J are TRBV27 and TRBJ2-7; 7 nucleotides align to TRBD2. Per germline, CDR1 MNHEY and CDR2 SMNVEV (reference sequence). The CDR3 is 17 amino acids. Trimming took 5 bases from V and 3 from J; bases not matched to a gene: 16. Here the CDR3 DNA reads TGTGCCAGCAGTCGACACACCGCTAGCGGACCAAACTACGAGCAGTACTTC. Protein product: CASSRHTASGPNYEQYF.

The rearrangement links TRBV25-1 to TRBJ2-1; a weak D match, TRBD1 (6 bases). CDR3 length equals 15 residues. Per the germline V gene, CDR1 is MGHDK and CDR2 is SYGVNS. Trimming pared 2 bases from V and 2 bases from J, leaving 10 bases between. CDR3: CASSERGYPYNEQFF. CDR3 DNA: TGTGCCAGCAGTGAAAGGGGGTATCCCTACAATGAGCAGTTCTTC.

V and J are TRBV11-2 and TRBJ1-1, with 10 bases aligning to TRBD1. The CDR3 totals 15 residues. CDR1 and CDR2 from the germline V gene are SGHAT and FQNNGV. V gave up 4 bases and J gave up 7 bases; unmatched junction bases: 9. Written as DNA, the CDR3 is TGTGCCAGCAGCTCACGGGACAGGGGCATAAATGAAGCTTTCTTT. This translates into CASSSRDRGINEAFF.

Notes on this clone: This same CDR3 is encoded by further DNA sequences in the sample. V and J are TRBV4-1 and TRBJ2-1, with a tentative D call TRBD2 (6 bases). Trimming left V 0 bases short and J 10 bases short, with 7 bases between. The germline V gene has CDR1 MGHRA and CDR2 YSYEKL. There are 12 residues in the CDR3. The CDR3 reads CASSQDRGEQFF. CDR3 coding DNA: TGCGCCAGCAGCCAAGATCGGGGGGAGCAGTTCTTC.